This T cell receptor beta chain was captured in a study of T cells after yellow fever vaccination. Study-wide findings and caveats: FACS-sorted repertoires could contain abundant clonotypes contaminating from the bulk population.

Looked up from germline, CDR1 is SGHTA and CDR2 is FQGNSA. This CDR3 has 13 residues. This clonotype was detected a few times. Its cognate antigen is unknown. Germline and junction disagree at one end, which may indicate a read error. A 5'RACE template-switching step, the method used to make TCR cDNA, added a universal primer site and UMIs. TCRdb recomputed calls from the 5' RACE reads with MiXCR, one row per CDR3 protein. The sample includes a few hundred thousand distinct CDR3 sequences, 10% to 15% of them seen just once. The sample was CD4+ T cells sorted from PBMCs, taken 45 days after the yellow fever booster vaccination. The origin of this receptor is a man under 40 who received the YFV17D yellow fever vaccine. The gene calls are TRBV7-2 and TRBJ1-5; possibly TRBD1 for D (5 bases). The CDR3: CASSVRGNQPQHF. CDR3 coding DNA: TGTGCCAGCAGCGTACGGGGCAACCAGCCCCAGCATTTT.